This T cell receptor (beta chain) was found in a study of T cells after posttransplantation cyclophosphamide. The related graft donor's blood sample was taken on the day of bone marrow donation. The sample holds many counts of this clone. Sequencing used immunoSEQ multiplex PCR; TCRdb keeps in-frame clones, though not all of them. Listed for the sample are 35,000 to 40,000 clones, none seen a single time. Germline CDR1 and CDR2: LNHDA and SQIVND (reference sequence). The CDR3 extends over 17 amino acids. With V trimmed by 9 bases and J by 5 bases, 14 bases remained unmatched. The source of this sequence is a man aged 50-60 years in good health, CMV-negative, and a related stem cell transplant donor. The rearrangement uses TRBV19 and TRBJ2-1; 12 nucleotides agree with TRBD1. Sequencing was performed on PBMCs. The CDR3 DNA is TGTGCCAGGCCCAACACTCGGGGACAGGGGGCGAACAATGAGCAGTTCTTC. This gives the protein CARPNTRGQGANNEQFF.